This T cell receptor beta chain was profiled in a study of long-term antiretroviral therapy in people with HIV. Findings and caveats of the study: CDR3 length ranges were narrower in HIV repertoires than in controls.

The authors ran the immunoSEQ assay, v3.0, at survey level. TCRdb keeps only in-frame clones here, not all; method: immunoSEQ multiplex PCR. In the table there are around 6,500 clones, 80% to 90% of which are singletons. The CDR3 sequence is 14 residues long. V was clipped by 1 base and J by 2 bases, with 7 bases between them. From germline, CDR1 is LNHDA and CDR2 SQIVND (reference sequence). Points on this clone: Its specificity is unknown.

Participants who had HIV were, without exception, treated in the United States. The clonotype originates from a woman aged 50 to 60 with HIV. The source material was unsorted PBMCs, sampled 3.7 years after starting antiretroviral therapy. The chain couples TRBV19 to TRBJ2-3; D is uncertain. The CDR3 is CASSIAQSTDTQYF. In DNA, the CDR3 is TGTGCCAGTAGTATAGCTCAATCCACAGATACGCAGTATTTT.